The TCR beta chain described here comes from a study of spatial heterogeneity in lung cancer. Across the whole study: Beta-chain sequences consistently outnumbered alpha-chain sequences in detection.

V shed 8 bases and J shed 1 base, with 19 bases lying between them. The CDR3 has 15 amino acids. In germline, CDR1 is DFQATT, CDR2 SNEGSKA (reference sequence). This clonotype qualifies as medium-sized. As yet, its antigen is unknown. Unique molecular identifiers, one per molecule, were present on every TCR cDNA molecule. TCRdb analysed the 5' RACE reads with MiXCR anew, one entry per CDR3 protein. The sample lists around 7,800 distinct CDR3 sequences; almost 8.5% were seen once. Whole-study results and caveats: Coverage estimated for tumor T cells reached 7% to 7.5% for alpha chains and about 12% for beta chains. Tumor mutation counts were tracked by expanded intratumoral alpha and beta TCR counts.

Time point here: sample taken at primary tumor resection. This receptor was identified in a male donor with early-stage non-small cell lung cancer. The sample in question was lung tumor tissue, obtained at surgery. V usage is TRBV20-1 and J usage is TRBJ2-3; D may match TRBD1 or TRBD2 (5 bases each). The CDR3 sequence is CSPRDGAAGTDTQYF. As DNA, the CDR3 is TGCAGTCCCAGGGACGGGGCCGCTGGCACAGATACGCAGTATTTT.